Shown below are 3 T cell receptor beta chains from a single sample sequenced in a study of T cell responses to AZD1222 COVID-19 vaccine. Generated by immunoSEQ multiplex PCR, the TCRdb table keeps only in-frame clones and is missing some. The table shows around 50,000 clones, with about 81% occurring only once. Source: peripheral blood, taken on day 0 of AZD1222 vaccination. These receptors came from an adult in good health.

J is TRBJ1-6 and V is TRBV5-4; D uncertain. CDR1 SGHNT and CDR2 YYREEE come from the germline V gene (reference sequence). Between the trimmed V and J ends, which lost 1 base and 7 bases, there was a span of 15 bases. This CDR3 has 16 residues. CDR3 sequence: CASSLWRAGENSPLHF. Written as DNA, the CDR3 is TGTGCCAGCAGCTTGTGGAGGGCAGGTGAGAATTCACCCCTCCACTTT.

The chain recombines TRBV5-6 with TRBJ2-7; D gene ambiguous. V lost 4 bases and J 2 bases, leaving 22 bases between the germline ends. From germline, CDR1 is SGHDT and CDR2 YYEEEE. The CDR3 has 17 residues. DNA of the CDR3: TGTGCCAGCAGCGGCGCCCAGCAAGCTACCAAAACCTACGAGCAGTACTTC. Its protein is CASSGAQQATKTYEQYF.

The DNA of the CDR3 is TGTGCCAGCAGCTTGGAGGTATTGAGCACTGAAGCTTTCTTT. Amino acid sequence: CASSLEVLSTEAFF. The rearrangement links TRBV5-8 to TRBJ1-1, with no clear D. Germline CDR1 and CDR2: SGHTS and YDEGEE. V dropped 0 bases and J dropped 4 bases, with 10 bases sitting between them. The CDR3 is 14 residues long.